This entry lists 30 T cell receptor beta chains sequenced from one sample in a study of blood T cell repertoires in COVID-19. Sequencing was performed with immunoSEQ multiplex PCR; in TCRdb, only in-frame clones are kept and a portion is missing. Of around 700,000 clones listed, approximately 90% are singletons. The sample taken for sequencing was peripheral blood. The receptor source for this set is a woman aged 18-35 years with acute or convalescent COVID-19.

This clone has just one count. The J gene is TRBJ1-1, the V gene TRBV12-3 or TRBV12-4; D is unresolved. Trimming stripped 3 bases from V and 7 bases from J, with 12 bases between. This CDR3 region has 13 residues. CDR3 in amino acids: CASSFHGRFEAFF. CDR3 coding DNA: TGTGCCAGCAGTTTTCACGGGAGGTTTGAAGCTTTCTTT.

The chain is built from TRBV2 and TRBJ2-7; maybe TRBD2 (6 bases). CDR3 length: 13 amino acids. V dropped 1 base and J dropped 2 bases, with 6 bases sitting between them. Germline CDR1 and CDR2: SNHLY and FYNNEI. The CDR3 bases are TGTGCCAGCAGTGAAGGGGGGGCCTACGAGCAGTACTTC. This gives the protein CASSEGGAYEQYF.

CDR3 amino acids: CASSAPQRPEAFF. The CDR3 DNA follows: TGTGCCAGCAGCGCTCCCCAGAGGCCTGAAGCTTTCTTT. The rearrangement joins TRBV9 to TRBJ1-1; no clear D gene. V gave up 3 bases and J gave up 6 bases, with 12 bases separating them. The CDR3 extends over 13 amino acids. CDR1 is SGDLS and CDR2 is YYNGEE in the germline V gene.

The chain carries TRBV4-3 and TRBJ2-1; D is perhaps TRBD2 (7 bases). CDR1 and CDR2 (germline): LGHNA, YSLEER. This CDR3 is 16 amino acids long. The V end was cut by 1 base, the J end by 2 bases, with 12 bases between. The DNA of the CDR3 is TGCGCCAGCAGCCAAGCCACGGGGGGCGCCTACAATGAGCAGTTCTTC. This translates into CASSQATGGAYNEQFF.

The chain recombines TRBV15 with TRBJ2-7; D perhaps matches TRBD1 (8 bases). Germline V gene data show CDR1 as LNHNV and CDR2 as YYDKDF (reference sequence). The V and J ends lost 0 bases and 4 bases respectively, with 13 bases between them. The CDR3 consists of 15 residues. The CDR3 reads CATSREQGGAYEQYF. The CDR3 DNA reads TGTGCCACCAGCAGAGAACAGGGGGGGGCGTACGAGCAGTACTTC.

The CDR3 is CASSSRDREGNTEAFF. In DNA, the CDR3 is TGTGCCAGCAGTTCCAGGGACAGGGAGGGTAACACTGAAGCTTTCTTT. The chain couples TRBV6-5 to TRBJ1-1; 9 bases match TRBD1. This CDR3 region has 16 residues. Per the germline V gene, CDR1 is MNHEY and CDR2 is SVGAGI. Trimming took 4 bases from V and 2 from J; bases not matched to a gene: 8.

The CDR3 sequence is CASSPTGDPEAQHF. DNA of the CDR3: TGTGCCAGCAGCCCCACAGGGGACCCTGAGGCCCAGCATTTT. The rearrangement links TRBV14 to TRBJ1-5; the match to TRBD1 covers 7 bases. CDR1 and CDR2 (germline): SGHDN, FVKESK. This CDR3 is 14 amino acids long. V lost 4 bases to trimming and J lost 11 bases; unmatched junction nucleotides: 11.

Concerning this clone itself: Additional DNA sequences in this sample encode the identical CDR3. The chain employs TRBV6-2 or TRBV6-3 and TRBJ1-5; D is unresolved. The CDR3 length is 13 residues. Germline-derived CDR1 and CDR2 are MNHEY and SVGEGT. Between the trimmed V and J ends, which lost 3 bases and 5 bases, there was a span of 8 bases. The CDR3 DNA follows: TGTGCCAGCAGTTATTCTCGCGATCAGCCCCAGCATTTT. Amino acid sequence: CASSYSRDQPQHF.

The DNA of the CDR3 is TGTGCCAGCGCTGAAGCGGGGGTAATCGACGAGCAGTACTTC. It yields the protein CASAEAGVIDEQYF. The chain couples TRBV7-2 to TRBJ2-7; TRBD2 matches at 8 bases. Per germline, CDR1 SGHTA and CDR2 FQGNSA. Losses at the gene ends were 8 bases for V and 5 bases for J; bases not matched to a gene: 11. CDR3 size: 14 residues.

The genes are TRBV5-1 and TRBJ1-1; maybe TRBD1 (5 bases). CDR1 and CDR2 (germline): SGHRS, YFSETQ. V was clipped by 1 base and J by 5 bases, with 12 bases between them. The CDR3 consists of 14 residues. This CDR3 reads CASSLPGGATEAFF. Here the CDR3 DNA reads TGCGCCAGCAGCTTGCCCGGTGGGGCGACTGAAGCTTTCTTT.

This chain links TRBV19 with TRBJ2-7; TRBD1 aligns across 7 bases. This CDR3 contains 13 residues. After removal of 5 bases from V and 2 bases from J, the junction contained 3 bases not matched to a gene. Germline values: CDR1 LNHDA, CDR2 SQIVND (reference sequence). CDR3 region: CASSETGTYEQYF. In DNA, the CDR3 is TGTGCCAGTAGTGAGACAGGGACCTACGAGCAGTACTTC.

The rearrangement joins TRBV6-5 to TRBJ1-3, with 10 bases matching TRBD1. The V gene end was trimmed by 8 bases and the J gene end by 5 bases; junction bases not matched to a gene: 3. Germline CDR1 reads MNHEY; CDR2 reads SVGAGI. The CDR3 sequence is 13 residues long. CDR3 sequence reads: CASGTGVRNTIYF. The CDR3 coding sequence is TGTGCCAGCGGGACAGGGGTTAGAAACACCATATATTTT.

CDR3 coding DNA: TGTGCCAGCAGCAAGGGGAAGAGGGGGTTTCGGTCTGGAAACACCATATATTTT. It yields the protein CASSKGKRGFRSGNTIYF. This sequence joins TRBV21-1 and TRBJ1-3; TRBD1, the table's D call, was not compared with the DNA. TRBV21-1 is listed as a pseudogene. This CDR3 contains 18 residues.

This chain joins TRBV24-1 and TRBJ2-3; 13 bases match TRBD2. From germline, CDR1 is KGHDR and CDR2 SFDVKD. CDR3 size: 17 residues. V was clipped by 4 bases and J by 1 base; unmatched bases: 4. The CDR3 loop is CATSEKGLAGGTDTQYF. The CDR3 DNA reads TGTGCCACCAGTGAAAAAGGACTAGCGGGGGGCACAGATACGCAGTATTTT.

V gene TRBV28 combines with J gene TRBJ1-2, with TRBD1 identical over 7 bases. The CDR3 runs 14 residues. Germline V CDR1 and CDR2: MDHEN, SYDVKM. J gave up 4 bases and V 5 bases, and 7 bases lay outside the gene matches. CDR3 nucleotides: TGTGCCAGCAGTGAAACAGGGGTGGGCTATGGCTACACCTTC. Translated: CASSETGVGYGYTF.

V is TRBV6-2 or TRBV6-3 and J is TRBJ1-1; 9 bases line up with TRBD1. CDR1 is MNHEY and CDR2 is SVGEGT in the germline V gene. This CDR3 comprises 14 residues. Trimming at V came to 6 bases and at J to 5 bases, leaving 7 bases not matched to a gene. CDR3 coding DNA: TGTGCCAGCAGCCTGACAGGGGGTAGGACTGAAGCTTTCTTT. Translated: CASSLTGGRTEAFF.

The chain uses TRBV4-1 and TRBJ2-7; 9 bases agree with TRBD2. This CDR3 comprises 14 residues. The germline gives CDR1 MGHRA, CDR2 YSYEKL. The V and J ends lost 3 bases and 4 bases, in that order; junction bases with no gene match: 4. The CDR3 sequence: CASSHYTSGYEQYF. The CDR3 nucleotides are TGCGCCAGCAGCCACTATACTAGCGGGTACGAGCAGTACTTC.

V gene TRBV20-1 combines with J gene TRBJ1-6, with a tentative D call TRBD1 (5 bases). The CDR3 totals 17 residues. The V and J ends lost 3 bases and 0 bases respectively, with 15 bases between them. Germline CDR1 and CDR2: DFQATT and SNEGSKA (reference sequence). As DNA, the CDR3 is TGCAGTGCTAGTTTTGCGGGGCTGAGCTCCTATAATTCACCCCTCCACTTT. Its translation: CSASFAGLSSYNSPLHF.

The genes are TRBV6-5 and TRBJ1-5; no clear D. Germline V CDR1 and CDR2: MNHEY, SVGAGI. The CDR3 consists of 13 residues. The V gene lost 4 bases and the J gene lost 4 bases, with 8 bases spanning the gap. The CDR3 sequence is CASSSHGNQPQHF. Written as DNA, the CDR3 is TGTGCCAGCAGTTCCCACGGGAATCAGCCCCAGCATTTT.

The CDR3 is CASSIASGGISTGYTF. The DNA for the CDR3 is TGTGCCAGTAGTATAGCTTCAGGGGGAATATCTACTGGCTACACCTTC. This chain connects TRBV19 to TRBJ1-2, with 7 bases aligning to TRBD1. The CDR3 spans 16 residues. V gave up 1 base and J gave up 7 bases; unmatched junction bases: 12. Per the germline V gene, CDR1 is LNHDA and CDR2 is SQIVND (reference sequence).

The chain carries TRBV13 and TRBJ2-7; D might be TRBD2 (5 bases). Germline V gene lookup returns CDR1 PRHDT and CDR2 FYEKMQ (reference sequence). CDR3 length: 13 amino acids. Trimming left V 5 bases short and J 4 bases short, with 12 bases between. The CDR3 nucleotides are TGTGCCAGCAGCCCCCGAGGGAGATACGAGCAGTACTTC. This codes for CASSPRGRYEQYF.

The rearrangement links TRBV3-1 (or the pseudogene TRBV3-2) to TRBJ1-1, with D tentatively TRBD1 (5 bases). Trimming took 2 bases from V and 1 from J, leaving 26 bases between them. Germline assignment: CDR1 LGHDT and CDR2 YNNKEL (reference sequence). The CDR3 loop spans 20 amino acids. In nucleotides, the CDR3 is TGTGCCAGCAGCCAATGTGCAGGGTGGGGGGGTGATTTATGGAACACTGAAGCTTTCTTT. Protein product: CASSQCAGWGGDLWNTEAFF.

The chain joins TRBV6-5 to TRBJ1-5, with 11 positions matching TRBD1. Unmatched junction bases numbered 5, after V lost 5 bases and J lost 5 bases. CDR1 is MNHEY, CDR2 SVGAGI, per germline. The CDR3 is 15 residues long. The CDR3 spells CASSTGTGGYQPQHF. The CDR3 DNA reads TGTGCCAGCAGTACCGGGACAGGGGGATATCAGCCCCAGCATTTT.

The chain couples TRBV5-1 to TRBJ1-4; a weak D match, TRBD1 (5 bases). Germline V gene data show CDR1 as SGHRS and CDR2 as YFSETQ. The CDR3 contains 15 residues. Trimming removed 2 bases at V and 0 bases at J, with 8 bases between. CDR3 loop: CASSLWTTTNEKLFF. CDR3 in DNA: TGCGCCAGCAGCTTATGGACAACAACTAATGAAAAACTGTTTTTT.

The chain recombines TRBV5-1 with TRBJ2-5; 8 nucleotides align to TRBD1. Losses at the gene ends were 7 bases for V and 3 bases for J; bases not matched to a gene: 17. Germline lookup yields CDR1 SGHRS and CDR2 YFSETQ. This CDR3 spans 17 amino acids. CDR3 sequence (DNA): TGCGCCAGCTTTCTTAGCCCCGGACAGGGATCAGAAGAGACCCAGTACTTC. This codes for CASFLSPGQGSEETQYF.

The rearrangement joins TRBV6-5 to TRBJ1-2, with 7 bases aligning to TRBD1. This CDR3 comprises 13 residues. The J segment lost 7 bases and the V segment lost 6 bases, leaving 8 bases of the junction unmatched. Germline CDR1 MNHEY, CDR2 SVGAGI. The CDR3 reads CASRTDRESGYTF. CDR3 in DNA: TGTGCCAGCAGGACTGACAGGGAATCTGGCTACACCTTC.

The chain links TRBV30 to TRBJ1-5; D uncertain. CDR1 and CDR2 (germline): GTSNPN, SVGIG (reference sequence). V was shortened by 1 base and J by 2 bases, with 12 bases between the two germline ends. CDR3 length: 15 amino acids. CDR3 amino acids: CAWSGGSVGNQPQHF. The CDR3 nucleotides read TGTGCCTGGAGTGGAGGAAGTGTTGGCAATCAGCCCCAGCATTTT.

The chain recombines TRBV18 with TRBJ2-5; unclear D gene. The germline CDR1 and CDR2 sequences are KGHSH and LQKENI. This CDR3 contains 15 residues. Trimming shortened V by 5 bases and J by 3 bases, and 16 bases separated the two germline ends. The CDR3 loop is CASSTKEWNKETQYF. CDR3 sequence (DNA): TGTGCCAGCTCAACCAAGGAGTGGAACAAAGAGACCCAGTACTTC.

J is TRBJ1-6 and V is TRBV27; 7 positions match TRBD1. The V gene end was trimmed by 8 bases and the J gene end by 7 bases; junction bases not matched to a gene: 11. This CDR3 region has 15 residues. The V gene's germline CDR1 is MNHEY and CDR2 SMNVEV (reference sequence). The CDR3 bases are TGTGCCAGCTCCTGGTTGTCCAGGGGGAATTCACCCCTCCACTTT. This codes for CASSWLSRGNSPLHF.

The chain links TRBV2 to TRBJ2-7; perhaps TRBD1 as D (6 bases). The CDR3 has 12 amino acids. Trimming removed 4 bases from V and 3 bases from J, with 7 bases in between. Germline V CDR1 and CDR2: SNHLY, FYNNEI. The CDR3 loop is CASSGTVYEQYF. DNA of the CDR3: TGTGCCAGCAGTGGGACAGTCTACGAGCAGTACTTC.